This T cell receptor (beta chain) was found in a study of T cells in Graves' hyperthyroidism and ophthalmopathy. The investigators amplified TCR beta CDR3 regions from RNA transcripts. Using the HTBI primer set, a first-round RT-PCR was run on the TCR CDR3. TCRdb ran MiXCR on the multiplex PCR reads and lists one entry per CDR3 protein. Found here are 500,000 or so distinct CDR3 sequences, under 20% of them singletons; the top ten hold approximately 16%. The V end lost 5 bases, the J end lost 3 bases, and 13 bases lay between the germline ends. Germline lookup yields CDR1 SGHAT and CDR2 FQDESV (reference sequence). The CDR3 is 15 amino acids.

The chain has TRBV11-1 and TRBJ1-4, with D possibly matching TRBD1 (6 bases). The specimen was blood. This receptor was identified in a young woman with Graves' ophthalmopathy. CDR3 protein: CASSQEGGANEKLFF. The CDR3 region has the DNA TGTGCCAGCAGCCAAGAAGGGGGAGCTAATGAAAAACTGTTTTTT.